This T cell receptor (beta chain) was documented in a study of shared clonotypes between healthy human individuals. The method was immunoSEQ multiplex PCR; TCRdb's version includes in-frame clones alone and lacks a portion of them. The sample records 2 million to 2.5 million clones, around 95% being singletons. Trimming removed 6 bases at V and 1 base at J, with 12 bases between. Germline values: CDR1 SNHLY, CDR2 FYNNEI. The CDR3 length is 14 residues. The TCR originated in a man between 18 and 29 years old in good health. The rearrangement links TRBV2 to TRBJ1-1; possible D gene TRBD1, 5 bases. The sample comprised naive CD4+ T cells sorted from blood. The sample's subset: CD45RA+ positively selected. This CDR3 reads CASSGSRENTEAFF. CDR3 sequence (DNA): TGTGCCAGCAGCGGGAGCAGGGAGAACACTGAAGCTTTCTTT.